This T cell receptor beta chain stems from a study of blood T cell repertoires in COVID-19. Across the whole study: The United States, Italy and Spain were the sources of the acute and convalescent COVID-19 samples.

The germline CDR1 and CDR2 sequences are MNHEY and SVGAGI. This CDR3 comprises 14 residues. V lost 2 bases to trimming and J lost 7 bases; unmatched junction nucleotides: 7. Original processing notes: Researchers report that nucleated cell counts were estimated from reference gene primer amplification. Sequencing used immunoSEQ multiplex PCR; TCRdb keeps in-frame clones, though not all of them. V, J and clone size are taken as reported in that table, and D and trimming were inferred from the DNA itself. This repertoire shows more than 75,000 clones, 70% to 90% found once; its top ten account for 8.3%.

The specimen sequenced was peripheral blood. The sequence came from a man under 40 with acute or convalescent COVID-19. This chain uses TRBV6-5 with TRBJ1-2; 7 nucleotides align to TRBD1. The CDR3 region has the DNA TGTGCCAGCAGTTACCAAACCGGGACAGCTGGCTACACCTTC. The encoded protein is CASSYQTGTAGYTF.